Listed below are T cell receptor beta chains from one sample, sequenced in a study of tumour-infiltrating T cells in Burkitt lymphoma. The method was immunoSEQ multiplex PCR; TCRdb's version includes in-frame clones alone and lacks a portion of them. The data show around 3,900 clones, roughly a fifth seen once. The sequenced sample consisted of tumor tissue. The receptor source for this set is a human donor with Burkitt lymphoma. CDR3s include the opening cysteine and the closing phenylalanine or tryptophan. Each record gives: J gene, clone size, V gene, CDR3 protein. For some rows the clone size is stated as once, few or many, or as a class when expanded; others skip it.

j_call: TRBJ1-1; clone_size: NA; v_call: TRBV13; cdr3_aa: CASSVLSSNRDSTEAFF
j_call: TRBJ1-1; clone_size: NA; v_call: TRBV13; cdr3_aa: CASSLGSGRGGTEAFF
j_call: TRBJ2-7; clone_size: few; v_call: TRBV19; cdr3_aa: CASSSGQEFYEQYF
j_call: TRBJ2-7; clone_size: NA; v_call: TRBV7-2; cdr3_aa: CASSSRMSYEQYF
j_call: TRBJ2-7; clone_size: few; v_call: TRBV6-5; cdr3_aa: CASSSSGVGIYEQYF
j_call: TRBJ1-4; clone_size: NA; v_call: TRBV4-1; cdr3_aa: CASSYGNEKLFF
j_call: TRBJ2-2; clone_size: few; v_call: TRBV5-1; cdr3_aa: CASSLEAGWNTGELFF
j_call: TRBJ2-7; clone_size: few; v_call: TRBV7-8; cdr3_aa: CASSLGGWMDRASSYEQYF
j_call: TRBJ2-7; clone_size: NA; v_call: TRBV14; cdr3_aa: CASSRQVHPIEQYF
j_call: TRBJ2-1; clone_size: NA; v_call: TRBV5-1; cdr3_aa: CASGSPYNEQFF
j_call: TRBJ1-6; clone_size: NA; v_call: TRBV6-6; cdr3_aa: CASGGQHNSPLHF
j_call: TRBJ1-1; clone_size: NA; v_call: TRBV7-2; cdr3_aa: CASSLGFEAFF
j_call: TRBJ2-7; clone_size: few; v_call: TRBV29-1; cdr3_aa: CSVPMGGPAYEQYF
j_call: TRBJ2-2; clone_size: NA; v_call: TRBV14; cdr3_aa: CASSQKASRFNTGELFF
j_call: TRBJ2-1; clone_size: few; v_call: TRBV5-1; cdr3_aa: CASSLGTINEQFF
j_call: TRBJ2-1; clone_size: few; v_call: TRBV5-6; cdr3_aa: CASSGLGFYNEQFF
j_call: TRBJ1-1; clone_size: NA; v_call: TRBV18; cdr3_aa: CASSPQGREAFF
j_call: TRBJ2-7; clone_size: NA; v_call: TRBV7-6; cdr3_aa: CASSPGRVGEQYF
j_call: TRBJ1-1; clone_size: NA; v_call: TRBV15; cdr3_aa: CATSAWHSNTEAFF
j_call: TRBJ2-7; clone_size: NA; v_call: TRBV9; cdr3_aa: CASSALAGDYEQYF
j_call: TRBJ1-1; clone_size: NA; v_call: TRBV6-5; cdr3_aa: CASSWTGMNTEAFF
j_call: TRBJ2-7; clone_size: NA; v_call: TRBV10-3; cdr3_aa: CAISEKGQSLSVPYEQYF